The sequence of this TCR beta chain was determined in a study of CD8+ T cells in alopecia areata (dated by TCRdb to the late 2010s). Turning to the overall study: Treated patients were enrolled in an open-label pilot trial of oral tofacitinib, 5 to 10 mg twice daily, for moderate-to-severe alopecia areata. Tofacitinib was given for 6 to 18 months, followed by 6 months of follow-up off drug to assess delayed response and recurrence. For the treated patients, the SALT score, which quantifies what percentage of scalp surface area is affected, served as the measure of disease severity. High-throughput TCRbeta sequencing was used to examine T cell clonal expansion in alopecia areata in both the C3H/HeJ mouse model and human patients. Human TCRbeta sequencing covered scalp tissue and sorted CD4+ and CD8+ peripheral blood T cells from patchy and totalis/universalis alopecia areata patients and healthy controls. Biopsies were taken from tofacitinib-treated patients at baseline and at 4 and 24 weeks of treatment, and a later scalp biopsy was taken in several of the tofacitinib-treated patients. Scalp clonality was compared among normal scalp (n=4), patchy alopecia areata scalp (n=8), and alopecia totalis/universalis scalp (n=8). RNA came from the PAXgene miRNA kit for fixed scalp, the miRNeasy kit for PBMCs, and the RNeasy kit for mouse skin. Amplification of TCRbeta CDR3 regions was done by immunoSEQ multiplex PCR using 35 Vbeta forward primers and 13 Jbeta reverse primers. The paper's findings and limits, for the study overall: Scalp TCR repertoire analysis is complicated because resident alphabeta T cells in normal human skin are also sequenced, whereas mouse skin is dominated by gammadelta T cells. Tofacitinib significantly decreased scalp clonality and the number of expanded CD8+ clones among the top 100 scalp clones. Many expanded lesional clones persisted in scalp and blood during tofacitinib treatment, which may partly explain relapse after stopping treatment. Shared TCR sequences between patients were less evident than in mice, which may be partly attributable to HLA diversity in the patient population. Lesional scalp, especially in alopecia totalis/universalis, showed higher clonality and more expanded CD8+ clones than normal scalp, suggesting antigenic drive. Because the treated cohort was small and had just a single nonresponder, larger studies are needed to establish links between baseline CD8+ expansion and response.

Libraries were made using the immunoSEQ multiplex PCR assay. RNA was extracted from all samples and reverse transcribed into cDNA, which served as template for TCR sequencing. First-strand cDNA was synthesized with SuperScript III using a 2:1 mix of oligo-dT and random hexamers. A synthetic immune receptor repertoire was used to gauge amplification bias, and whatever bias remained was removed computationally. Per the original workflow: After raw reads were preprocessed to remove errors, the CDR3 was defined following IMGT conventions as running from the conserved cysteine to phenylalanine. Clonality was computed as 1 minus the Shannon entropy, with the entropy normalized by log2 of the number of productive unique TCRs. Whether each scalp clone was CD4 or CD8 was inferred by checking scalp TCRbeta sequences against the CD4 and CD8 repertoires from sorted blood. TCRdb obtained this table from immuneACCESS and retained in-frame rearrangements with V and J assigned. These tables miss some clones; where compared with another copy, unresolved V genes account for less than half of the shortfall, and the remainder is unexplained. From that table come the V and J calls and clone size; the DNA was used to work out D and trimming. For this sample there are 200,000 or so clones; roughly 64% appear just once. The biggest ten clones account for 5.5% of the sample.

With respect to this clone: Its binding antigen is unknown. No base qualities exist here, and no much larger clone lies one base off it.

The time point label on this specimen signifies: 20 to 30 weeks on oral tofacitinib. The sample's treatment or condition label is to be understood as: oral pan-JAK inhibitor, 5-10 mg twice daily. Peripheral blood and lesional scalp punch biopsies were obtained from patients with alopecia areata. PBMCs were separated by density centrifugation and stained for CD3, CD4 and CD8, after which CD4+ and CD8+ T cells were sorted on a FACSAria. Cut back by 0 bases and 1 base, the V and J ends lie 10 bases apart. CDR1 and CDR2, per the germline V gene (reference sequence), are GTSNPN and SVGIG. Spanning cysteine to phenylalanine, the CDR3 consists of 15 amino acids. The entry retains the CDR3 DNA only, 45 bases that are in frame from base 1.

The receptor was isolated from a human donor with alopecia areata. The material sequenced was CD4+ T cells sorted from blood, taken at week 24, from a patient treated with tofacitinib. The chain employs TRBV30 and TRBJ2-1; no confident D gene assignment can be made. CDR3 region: CAWSVDSQSYNEQFF. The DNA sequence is TGTGCCTGGAGTGTAGATAGTCAATCCTACAATGAGCAGTTCTTC.